Each of the 22 T cell receptor beta chains below was sequenced from the same sample in a study of identifying expanded T cells in peripheral blood. Produced via immunoSEQ multiplex PCR; TCRdb's table is partial and in-frame only. The table shows some 91,000 clones, with more than 70% occurring only once. Sequencing was done on a sample of blood. Every receptor here comes from a person aged 18-70 years in good health.

The chain is built from TRBV18 and TRBJ2-1; TRBD2 matches 7 bases. From germline, CDR1 is KGHSH and CDR2 LQKENI. The CDR3 spans 16 residues. Unmatched junction bases numbered 8, after V lost 3 bases and J lost 3 bases. The CDR3 sequence: CASSPPGGGGYNEQFF. The CDR3 DNA follows: TGTGCCAGCTCACCGCCTGGGGGGGGAGGCTACAATGAGCAGTTCTTC.

This rearrangement joins TRBV18 to TRBJ2-5; no reliable D call. Germline V gives CDR1 KGHSH, CDR2 LQKENI. The CDR3 covers 15 residues. V was cut by 3 bases and J by 3 bases, with 14 bases left in between. CDR3 nucleotides: TGTGCCAGCTCACCTAGAGGCCTCAACAAAGAGACCCAGTACTTC. It specifies CASSPRGLNKETQYF.

The CDR3 loop reads CASSSGLAGGGTDTQYF. The CDR3 nucleotides are TGTGCCAGCAGCTCGGGACTAGCGGGAGGTGGCACAGATACGCAGTATTTT. The rearrangement joins TRBV5-4 to TRBJ2-3, with 15 bases identical to TRBD2. V shed 3 bases, J shed 1 base, and the junction held 3 bases outside the gene matches. Germline V gene data show CDR1 as SGHNT and CDR2 as YYREEE (reference sequence). The CDR3 spans 17 residues.

The chain uses TRBV30 and TRBJ1-3, with TRBD1 matching 8 bases. Germline V gene sequence: CDR1 GTSNPN, CDR2 SVGIG (reference sequence). J gave up 4 bases and V 3 bases, and 5 bases lay outside the gene matches. The CDR3 consists of 14 residues. The CDR3 bases are TGTGCCTGGAGCTTCAGGGGGCAGGGAAACACCATATATTTT. Its translation: CAWSFRGQGNTIYF. Based on the CDR3 plus reference TRBV30 and TRBJ1-3, the full variable domain is SQTIHQWPATLVQPVGSPLSLECTVEGTSNPNLYWYRQAAGRGLQLLFYSVGIGQISSEVPQNLSASRPQDRQFILSSKKLLLSDSGFYLCAWSFRGQGNTIYFGEGSWLTVV.

The CDR3 protein is CASSFSTYNEQFF. The DNA for the CDR3 is TGTGCCAGCAGTTTCTCCACCTACAATGAGCAGTTCTTC. The gene calls are TRBV7-9 and TRBJ2-1, with unresolved D. V was trimmed by 6 bases and J by 2 bases, leaving 8 bases between them. CDR3 length equals 13 residues. In germline, CDR1 is SEHNR, CDR2 FQNEAQ (reference sequence).

CDR3 protein: CASSQDLPYNEQFF. CDR3 DNA sequence: TGTGCCAGCAGCCAAGATCTCCCGTACAATGAGCAGTTCTTC. The V gene is TRBV14, the J gene TRBJ2-1; D is undetermined. The germline gives CDR1 SGHDN, CDR2 FVKESK. Trimming left V 0 bases short and J 4 bases short, with 7 bases between. This CDR3 spans 14 amino acids. The variable domain in full, with the rest retrieved from reference TRBV14 and TRBJ2-1, is EAGVTQFPSHSVIEKGQTVTLRCDPISGHDNLYWYRRVMGKEIKFLLHFVKESKQDESGMPNNRFLAERTGGTYSTLKVQPAELEDSGVYFCASSQDLPYNEQFFGPGTRLTVL.

CDR3 nucleotide sequence: TGCGCCAGCAGCTTGAAAGGTTCTGAGACCCAGTACTTC. Translating it yields CASSLKGSETQYF. The chain uses TRBV5-1 and TRBJ2-5; unclear D gene. Germline V gene data show CDR1 as SGHRS and CDR2 as YFSETQ. Trimming left V 1 base short and J 5 bases short, with 9 bases between. The CDR3 is 13 residues long.

V gene TRBV19 combines with J gene TRBJ1-5, with TRBD1 identical over 8 bases. J gave up 7 bases and V 3 bases, and 8 bases lay outside the gene matches. This CDR3 is built from 15 residues. CDR1 is LNHDA, CDR2 SQIVND, per germline (reference sequence). CDR3 sequence (DNA): TGTGCCAGTAGTATCCTGACAGGGGCCGGGCAGCCCCAGCATTTT. This codes for CASSILTGAGQPQHF. The whole variable domain, remainder taken from reference TRBV19 and TRBJ1-5, is DGGITQSPKYLFRKEGQNVTLSCEQNLNHDAMYWYRQDPGQGLRLIYYSQIVNDFQKGDIAEGYSVSREKKESFPLTVTSAQKNPTAFYLCASSILTGAGQPQHFGDGTRLSIL.

The chain joins TRBV28 to TRBJ2-1; 11 nucleotides align to TRBD2. V gave up 5 bases and J gave up 4 bases; unmatched junction bases: 4. Germline V CDR1 and CDR2: MDHEN, SYDVKM. The CDR3 spans 15 residues. The DNA of the CDR3 is TGTGCCAGCAGTCCTCTAGCGGGAGGATACAATGAGCAGTTCTTC. Amino acid sequence: CASSPLAGGYNEQFF.

This sequence joins TRBV6-5 and TRBJ2-3, with D tentatively TRBD1 (5 bases). CDR3 length equals 14 residues. Germline CDR1 and CDR2: MNHEY and SVGAGI. The V and J ends lost 2 bases and 2 bases respectively, with 8 bases between them. CDR3: CASSYGHNTDTQYF. CDR3 sequence (DNA): TGTGCCAGCAGTTACGGACACAACACAGATACGCAGTATTTT.

The V gene is TRBV29-1, the J gene TRBJ2-7; possibly TRBD2 for D (6 bases). The V end lost 3 bases, the J end lost 2 bases, and 20 bases lay between the germline ends. Germline V lookup: CDR1 SQVTM, CDR2 ANQGSEA. The length of the CDR3 is 16 residues. The CDR3 is CSVDSFGGSVPYEQYF. The CDR3 bases are TGCAGCGTTGATAGTTTCGGGGGTTCCGTGCCCTACGAGCAGTACTTC.

The chain recombines TRBV7-3 with TRBJ2-2; maybe TRBD1 (6 bases). Trimming cost V 5 bases and J 0 bases, with 10 bases left between them. Germline-derived CDR1 and CDR2 are SGHTA and FQGTGA. CDR3 length equals 15 residues. CDR3 in DNA: TGTGCCAGCAGCCGGACAGTCGCGAACACCGGGGAGCTGTTTTTT. Translating gives CASSRTVANTGELFF.

The CDR3 sequence is CASSLSHIETQYF. The CDR3 nucleotides are TGTGCCAGCAGCTTGTCCCACATAGAGACCCAGTACTTC. V gene TRBV5-4 combines with J gene TRBJ2-5; D ambiguous. Germline assignment: CDR1 SGHNT and CDR2 YYREEE (reference sequence). The CDR3 extends over 13 amino acids. The germline V and J ends were trimmed by 1 base and 4 bases, with 8 bases remaining between them.

The rearrangement links TRBV28 to TRBJ2-2; the D is unclear. The CDR3 consists of 13 residues. Trimming stripped 6 bases from V and 4 bases from J, with 9 bases between. The germline gives CDR1 MDHEN, CDR2 SYDVKM. CDR3 sequence: CASSFQVTGELFF. The CDR3 DNA reads TGTGCCAGCAGCTTTCAGGTCACCGGGGAGCTGTTTTTT.

The chain carries TRBV27 and TRBJ1-5; 8 nucleotides line up with TRBD1. The trim removed 3 bases at V and 7 bases at J, leaving 11 bases unmatched. Germline-derived CDR1 and CDR2 are MNHEY and SMNVEV (reference sequence). CDR3 size: 16 residues. The CDR3 DNA reads as TGTGCCAGCAGTTTCGTTGGACAGGGCCCAGGCCAGCCCCAGCATTTT. Translated, it gives CASSFVGQGPGQPQHF.

The chain has TRBV5-6 and TRBJ2-3; D is undetermined. Trimming cost V 1 base and J 4 bases, with 10 bases left between them. Germline V gene lookup returns CDR1 SGHDT and CDR2 YYEEEE. CDR3 length equals 14 residues. The CDR3 region is CASSLNSGSDTQYF. The CDR3, as DNA: TGTGCCAGCAGCTTGAACTCCGGGTCAGATACGCAGTATTTT.

The V and J genes are TRBV30 and TRBJ2-2, with 7 bases identical to TRBD1. From germline, CDR1 is GTSNPN and CDR2 SVGIG (reference sequence). The J segment lost 5 bases and the V segment lost 3 bases, leaving 3 bases of the junction unmatched. This CDR3 contains 13 residues. The CDR3 loop is CAWRTGKTGELFF. The CDR3 DNA follows: TGTGCCTGGAGGACAGGGAAGACCGGGGAGCTGTTTTTT.

The rearrangement joins TRBV6-6 to TRBJ1-4; no clear D gene. V lost 2 bases to trimming and J lost 0 bases, with 7 bases between them. Germline V CDR1 and CDR2: MNHNY, SVGAGI (reference sequence). This CDR3 has 15 amino acids. This CDR3 is CASSYERPTNEKLFF. In nucleotides, the CDR3 is TGTGCCAGCAGTTACGAGCGTCCAACTAATGAAAAACTGTTTTTT.

CDR3 in amino acids: CASSQDVTGGGYEQYF. In DNA form, the CDR3 reads TGCGCCAGCAGCCAAGATGTTACCGGGGGAGGATACGAGCAGTACTTC. This sequence joins TRBV4-1 and TRBJ2-7; a possible D gene is TRBD2 (6 bases). Germline lookup yields CDR1 MGHRA and CDR2 YSYEKL. The CDR3 spans 16 residues. V was clipped by 0 bases and J by 4 bases, with 16 bases between them.

The rearrangement uses TRBV4-1 and TRBJ2-1, with 12 bases matching TRBD2. Germline CDR1 MGHRA, CDR2 YSYEKL. Trimming removed 11 bases from V and 4 bases from J; junction bases left unmatched: 12. The CDR3 sequence is 16 residues long. Here the CDR3 DNA reads TGCGCCTTCGGGGCTAGCGGGAGGGAGGGGTACAATGAGCAGTTCTTC. It encodes CAFGASGREGYNEQFF.

V usage is TRBV2 and J usage is TRBJ1-2; D not resolved. The CDR3 sequence is 11 residues long. CDR1 is SNHLY and CDR2 is FYNNEI in the germline V gene. Trimming took 4 bases from V and 7 from J, leaving 7 bases between them. CDR3 in amino acids: CASSGGIGYTF. As DNA, the CDR3 is TGTGCCAGCAGTGGCGGGATTGGCTACACCTTC.

This clone was picked up a small number of times. The chain has TRBV28 and TRBJ2-7, with D perhaps TRBD2 (6 bases). The CDR3 is made up of 13 amino acids. V was cut by 8 bases and J by 6 bases, with 17 bases left in between. Germline V gene sequence: CDR1 MDHEN, CDR2 SYDVKM. CDR3 sequence: CASRASDSTEQYF. CDR3 in DNA: TGTGCCAGCCGTGCTAGCGATTCTACCGAGCAGTACTTC.